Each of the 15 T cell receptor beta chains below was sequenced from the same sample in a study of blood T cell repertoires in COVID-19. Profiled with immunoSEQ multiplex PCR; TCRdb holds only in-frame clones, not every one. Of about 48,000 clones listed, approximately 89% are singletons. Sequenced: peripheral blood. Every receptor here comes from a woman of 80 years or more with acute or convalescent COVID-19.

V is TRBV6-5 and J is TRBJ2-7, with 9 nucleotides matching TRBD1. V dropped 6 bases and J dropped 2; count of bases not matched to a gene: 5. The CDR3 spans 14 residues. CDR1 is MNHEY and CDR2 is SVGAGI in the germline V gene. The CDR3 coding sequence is TGTGCCAGCAGGCGGGACAGGGAGGCCTACGAGCAGTACTTC. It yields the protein CASRRDREAYEQYF.

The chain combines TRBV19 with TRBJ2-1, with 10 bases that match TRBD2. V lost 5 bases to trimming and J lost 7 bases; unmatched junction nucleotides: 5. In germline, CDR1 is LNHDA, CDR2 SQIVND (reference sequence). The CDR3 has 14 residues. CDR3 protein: CASSSSGGFNEQFF. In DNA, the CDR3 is TGTGCCAGTAGTTCTAGCGGGGGCTTTAATGAGCAGTTCTTC.

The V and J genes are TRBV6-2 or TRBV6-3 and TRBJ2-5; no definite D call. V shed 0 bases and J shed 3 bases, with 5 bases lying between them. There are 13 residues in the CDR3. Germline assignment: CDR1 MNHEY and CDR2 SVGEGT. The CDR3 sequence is CASSYSIEETQYF. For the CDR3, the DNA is TGTGCCAGCAGTTACTCTATCGAAGAGACCCAGTACTTC.

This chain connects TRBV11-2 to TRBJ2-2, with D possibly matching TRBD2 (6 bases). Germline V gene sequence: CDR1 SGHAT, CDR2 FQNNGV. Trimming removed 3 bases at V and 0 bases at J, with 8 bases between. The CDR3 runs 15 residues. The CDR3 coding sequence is TGTGCCAGCAGCTTCGCGGGGCCGAACACCGGGGAGCTGTTTTTT. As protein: CASSFAGPNTGELFF. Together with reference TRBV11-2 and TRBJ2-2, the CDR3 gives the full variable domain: EAGVAQSPRYKIIEKRQSVAFWCNPISGHATLYWYQQILGQGPKLLIQFQNNGVVDDSQLPKDRFSAERLKGVDSTLKIQPAKLEDSAVYLCASSFAGPNTGELFFGEGSRLTVL.

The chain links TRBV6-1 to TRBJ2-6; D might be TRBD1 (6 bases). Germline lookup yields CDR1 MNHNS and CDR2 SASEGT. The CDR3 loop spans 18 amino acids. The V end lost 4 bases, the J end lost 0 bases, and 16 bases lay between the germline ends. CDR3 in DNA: TGTGCCAGCAGTGTTCGGCAGGGGACCTACTCTGGGGCCAACGTCCTGACTTTC. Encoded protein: CASSVRQGTYSGANVLTF.

This chain's CDR3 is CASTGVGYEQYF. CDR3 in DNA: TGTGCCAGCACGGGGGTAGGGTACGAGCAGTACTTC. This chain connects TRBV2 to TRBJ2-7, with a weak D call TRBD2 (6 bases). Looked up from germline, CDR1 is SNHLY and CDR2 is FYNNEI. This CDR3 region has 12 residues. Trimming removed 7 bases at V and 4 bases at J, with 11 bases between.

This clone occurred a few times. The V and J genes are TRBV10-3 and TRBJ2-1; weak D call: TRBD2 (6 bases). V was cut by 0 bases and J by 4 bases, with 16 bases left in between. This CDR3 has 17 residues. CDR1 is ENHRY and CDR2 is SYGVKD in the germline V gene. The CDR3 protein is CAISESMRGLPYNEQFF. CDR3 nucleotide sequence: TGTGCCATCAGTGAGTCGATGCGGGGACTTCCATACAATGAGCAGTTCTTC.

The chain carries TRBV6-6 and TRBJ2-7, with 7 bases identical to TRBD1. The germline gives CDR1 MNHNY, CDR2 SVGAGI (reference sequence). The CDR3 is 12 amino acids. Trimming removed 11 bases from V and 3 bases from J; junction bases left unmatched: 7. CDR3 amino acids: CAGGRDSYEQYF. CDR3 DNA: TGTGCCGGGGGCCGGGACAGCTACGAGCAGTACTTC.

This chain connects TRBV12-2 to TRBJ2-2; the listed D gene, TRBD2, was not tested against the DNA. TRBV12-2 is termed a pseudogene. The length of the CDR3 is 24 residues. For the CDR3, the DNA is TGTGCAAGTCGCTTAGGTGTGGTGATGTCCCCCCGGCATAGCGGGCTCTCGAACACCGGGGAGCTGTTTTTT. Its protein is CASRLGVVMSPRHSGLSNTGELFF.

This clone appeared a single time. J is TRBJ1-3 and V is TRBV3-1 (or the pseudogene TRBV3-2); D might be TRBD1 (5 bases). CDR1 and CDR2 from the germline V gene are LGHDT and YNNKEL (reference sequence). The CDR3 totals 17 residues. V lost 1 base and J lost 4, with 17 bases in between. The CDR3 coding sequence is TGTGCCAGCAGCCAAGTGACGGCAGGGTTGACCGGAAACACCATATATTTT. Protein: CASSQVTAGLTGNTIYF.

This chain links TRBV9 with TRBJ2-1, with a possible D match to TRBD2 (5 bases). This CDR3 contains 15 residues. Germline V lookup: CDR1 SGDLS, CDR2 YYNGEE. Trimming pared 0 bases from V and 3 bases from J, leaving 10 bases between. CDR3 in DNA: TGTGCCAGCAGCGTAGGGACTCTCTACTACAATGAGCAGTTCTTC. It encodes CASSVGTLYYNEQFF.

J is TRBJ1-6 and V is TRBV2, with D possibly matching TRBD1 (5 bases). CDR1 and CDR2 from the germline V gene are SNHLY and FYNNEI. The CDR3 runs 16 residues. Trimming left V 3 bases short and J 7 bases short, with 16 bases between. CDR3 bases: TGTGCCAGCAGTGAGATGGCTAGGGGTTCGAATTCACCCCTCCACTTT. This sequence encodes CASSEMARGSNSPLHF.

This CDR3 is CASSSRTSGTDTQYF. CDR3 bases: TGTGCCAGCAGTTCGAGGACTAGCGGCACAGATACGCAGTATTTT. This rearrangement joins TRBV6-5 to TRBJ2-3; 9 bases line up with TRBD2. The CDR3 extends over 15 amino acids. The germline CDR1 and CDR2 sequences are MNHEY and SVGAGI. With V trimmed by 4 bases and J by 1 base, 3 bases remained unmatched.

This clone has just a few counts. In nucleotides, the CDR3 is TGTGCCAGCAGAATACTAGCGGGGGGGAAAAATGAGCAGTTCTTC. This encodes CASRILAGGKNEQFF. V usage is TRBV28 and J usage is TRBJ2-1; the match to TRBD2 covers 13 bases. This CDR3 spans 15 amino acids. The J segment lost 7 bases and the V segment lost 6 bases, leaving 6 bases of the junction unmatched. CDR1 is MDHEN, CDR2 SYDVKM, per germline. Supplemented by reference TRBV28 and TRBJ2-1, the full variable domain reads DVKVTQSSRYLVKRTGEKVFLECVQDMDHENMFWYRQDPGLGLRLIYFSYDVKMKEKGDIPEGYSVSREKKERFSLILESASTNQTSMYLCASRILAGGKNEQFFGPGTRLTVL.

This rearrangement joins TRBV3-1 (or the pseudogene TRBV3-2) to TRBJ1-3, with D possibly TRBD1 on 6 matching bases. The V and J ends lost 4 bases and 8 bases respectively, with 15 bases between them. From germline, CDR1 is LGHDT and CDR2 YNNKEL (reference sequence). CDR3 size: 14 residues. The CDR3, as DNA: TGTGCCAGCAGCCCCAGACAGGCATTGTACACCATATATTTT. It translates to CASSPRQALYTIYF.